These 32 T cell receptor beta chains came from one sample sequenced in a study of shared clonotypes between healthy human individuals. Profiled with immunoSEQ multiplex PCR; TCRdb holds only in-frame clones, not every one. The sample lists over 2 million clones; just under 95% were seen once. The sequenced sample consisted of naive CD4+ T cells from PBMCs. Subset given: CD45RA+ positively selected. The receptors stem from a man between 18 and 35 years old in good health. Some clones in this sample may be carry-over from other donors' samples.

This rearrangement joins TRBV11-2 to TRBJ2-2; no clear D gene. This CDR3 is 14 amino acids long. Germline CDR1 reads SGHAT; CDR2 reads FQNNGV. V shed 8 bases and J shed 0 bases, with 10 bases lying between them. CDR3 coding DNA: TGTGCCAGCGAAGGCCCCACGAACACCGGGGAGCTGTTTTTT. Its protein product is CASEGPTNTGELFF.

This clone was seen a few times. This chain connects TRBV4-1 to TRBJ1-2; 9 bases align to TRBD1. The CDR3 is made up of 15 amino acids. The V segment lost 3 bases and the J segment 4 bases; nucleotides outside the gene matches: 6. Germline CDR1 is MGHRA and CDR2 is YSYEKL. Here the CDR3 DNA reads TGCGCCAGCAGCCACCTGGACAGGGGAGCCTATGGCTACACCTTC. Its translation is CASSHLDRGAYGYTF.

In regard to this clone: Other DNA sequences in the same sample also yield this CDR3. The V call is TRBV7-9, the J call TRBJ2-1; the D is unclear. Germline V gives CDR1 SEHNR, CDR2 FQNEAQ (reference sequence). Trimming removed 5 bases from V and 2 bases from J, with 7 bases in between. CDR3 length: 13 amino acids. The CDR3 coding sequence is TGTGCCAGCAGCCTTGGACCCTACAATGAGCAGTTCTTC. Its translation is CASSLGPYNEQFF.

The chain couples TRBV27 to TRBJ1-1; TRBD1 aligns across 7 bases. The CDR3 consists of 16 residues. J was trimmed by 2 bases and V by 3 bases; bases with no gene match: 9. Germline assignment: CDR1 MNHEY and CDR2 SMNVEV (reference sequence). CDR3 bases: TGTGCCAGCAGTTTTAGGGGCCGACAGGGCAACACTGAAGCTTTCTTT. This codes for CASSFRGRQGNTEAFF.

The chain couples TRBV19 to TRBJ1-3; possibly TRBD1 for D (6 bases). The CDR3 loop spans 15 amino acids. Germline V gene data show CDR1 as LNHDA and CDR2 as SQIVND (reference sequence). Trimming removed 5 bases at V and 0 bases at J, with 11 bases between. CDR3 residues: CASSLLQGSGNTIYF. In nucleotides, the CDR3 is TGTGCCAGTAGTCTGCTACAGGGCTCTGGAAACACCATATATTTT.

The DNA for the CDR3 is TGTGCCAGCAGCCCGGACACGAACACCGGGGAGCTGTTTTTT. This gives the protein CASSPDTNTGELFF. J is TRBJ2-2 and V is TRBV7-2, with D possibly matching TRBD1 (5 bases). The germline gives CDR1 SGHTA, CDR2 FQGNSA. Between the trimmed V and J ends, which lost 5 bases and 0 bases, there was a span of 7 bases. This CDR3 is built from 14 residues. Together with reference TRBV7-2 and TRBJ2-2, the CDR3 gives the full variable domain: GAGVSQSPSNKVTEKGKDVELRCDPISGHTALYWYRQSLGQGLEFLIYFQGNSAPDKSGLPSDRFSAERTGGSVSTLTIQRTQQEDSAVYLCASSPDTNTGELFFGEGSRLTVL.

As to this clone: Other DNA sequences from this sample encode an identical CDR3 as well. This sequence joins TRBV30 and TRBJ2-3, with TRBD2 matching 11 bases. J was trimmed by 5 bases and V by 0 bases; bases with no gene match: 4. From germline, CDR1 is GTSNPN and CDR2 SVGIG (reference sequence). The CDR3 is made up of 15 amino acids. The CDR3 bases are TGTGCCTGGAGTGTTGGTAGCGGGAGGGGAGATACGCAGTATTTT. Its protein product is CAWSVGSGRGDTQYF.

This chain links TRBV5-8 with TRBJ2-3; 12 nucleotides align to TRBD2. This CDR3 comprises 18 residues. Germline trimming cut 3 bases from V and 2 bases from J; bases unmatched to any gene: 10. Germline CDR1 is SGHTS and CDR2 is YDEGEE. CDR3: CASSSLAGGPFSTDTQYF. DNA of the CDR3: TGTGCCAGCAGCTCCCTAGCGGGAGGGCCTTTTTCCACAGATACGCAGTATTTT.

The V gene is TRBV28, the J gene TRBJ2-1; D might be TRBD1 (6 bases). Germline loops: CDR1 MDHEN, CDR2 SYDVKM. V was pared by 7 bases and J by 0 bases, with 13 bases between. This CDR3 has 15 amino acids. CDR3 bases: TGTGCCAGCAACCCACAGGGACCCTCCTACAATGAGCAGTTCTTC. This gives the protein CASNPQGPSYNEQFF.

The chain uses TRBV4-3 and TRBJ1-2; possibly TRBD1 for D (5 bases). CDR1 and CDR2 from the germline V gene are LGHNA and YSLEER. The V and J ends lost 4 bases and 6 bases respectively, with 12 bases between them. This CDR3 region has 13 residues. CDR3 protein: CASSPSRDDGYTF. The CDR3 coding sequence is TGCGCCAGCAGCCCGTCCCGGGACGATGGCTACACCTTC.

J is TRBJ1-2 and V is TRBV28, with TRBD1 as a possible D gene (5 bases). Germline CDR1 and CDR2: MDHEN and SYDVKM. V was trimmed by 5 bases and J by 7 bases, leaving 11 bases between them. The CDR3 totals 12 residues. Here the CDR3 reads CASSARGGGYTF. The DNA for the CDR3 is TGTGCCAGCAGTGCCCGGGGCGGTGGCTACACCTTC.

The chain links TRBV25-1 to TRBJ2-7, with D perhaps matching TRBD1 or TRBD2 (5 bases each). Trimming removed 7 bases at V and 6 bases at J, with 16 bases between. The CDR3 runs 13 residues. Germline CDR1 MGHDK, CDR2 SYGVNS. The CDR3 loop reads CASTSGTTSEQYF. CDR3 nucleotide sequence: TGTGCCAGCACCTCAGGGACCACATCCGAGCAGTACTTC.

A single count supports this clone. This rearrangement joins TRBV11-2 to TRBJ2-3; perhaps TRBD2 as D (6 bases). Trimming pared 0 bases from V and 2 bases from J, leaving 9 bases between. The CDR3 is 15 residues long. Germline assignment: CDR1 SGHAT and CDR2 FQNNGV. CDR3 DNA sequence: TGTGCCAGCAGCTTAGATAGCGGAGTCACAGATACGCAGTATTTT. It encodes CASSLDSGVTDTQYF. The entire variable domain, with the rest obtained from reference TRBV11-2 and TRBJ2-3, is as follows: EAGVAQSPRYKIIEKRQSVAFWCNPISGHATLYWYQQILGQGPKLLIQFQNNGVVDDSQLPKDRFSAERLKGVDSTLKIQPAKLEDSAVYLCASSLDSGVTDTQYFGPGTRLTVL.

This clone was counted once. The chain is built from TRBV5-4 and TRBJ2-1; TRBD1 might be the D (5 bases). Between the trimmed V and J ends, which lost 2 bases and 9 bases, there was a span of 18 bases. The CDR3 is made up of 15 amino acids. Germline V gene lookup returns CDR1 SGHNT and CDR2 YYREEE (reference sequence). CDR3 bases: TGTGCCAGCAGCTTACGTCAGGGAAATGGTGGTGAGCAGTTCTTC. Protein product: CASSLRQGNGGEQFF.

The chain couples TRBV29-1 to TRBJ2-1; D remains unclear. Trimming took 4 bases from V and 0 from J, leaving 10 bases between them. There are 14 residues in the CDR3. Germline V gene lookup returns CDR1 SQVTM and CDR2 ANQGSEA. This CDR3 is CSVVGIDSYNEQFF. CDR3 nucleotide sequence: TGCAGCGTTGTGGGGATAGACTCCTACAATGAGCAGTTCTTC.

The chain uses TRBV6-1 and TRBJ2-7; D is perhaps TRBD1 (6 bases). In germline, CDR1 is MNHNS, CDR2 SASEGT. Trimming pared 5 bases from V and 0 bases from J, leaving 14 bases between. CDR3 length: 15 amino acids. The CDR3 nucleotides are TGTGCCAGCAGTTCCTACAGGGAAATCTCCTACGAGCAGTACTTC. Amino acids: CASSSYREISYEQYF.

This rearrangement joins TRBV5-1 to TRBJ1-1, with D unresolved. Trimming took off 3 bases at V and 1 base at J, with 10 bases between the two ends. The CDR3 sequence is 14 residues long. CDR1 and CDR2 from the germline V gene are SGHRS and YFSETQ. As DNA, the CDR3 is TGCGCCAGCAGCTCCGGCGCCGCGAACACTGAAGCTTTCTTT. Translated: CASSSGAANTEAFF.

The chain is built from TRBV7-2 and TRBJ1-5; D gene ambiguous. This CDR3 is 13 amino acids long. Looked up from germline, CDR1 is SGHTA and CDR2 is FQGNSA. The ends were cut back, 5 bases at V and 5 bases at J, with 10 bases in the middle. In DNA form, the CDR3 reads TGTGCCAGCAGCCCTGGTGACTATCAGCCCCAGCATTTT. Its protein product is CASSPGDYQPQHF.

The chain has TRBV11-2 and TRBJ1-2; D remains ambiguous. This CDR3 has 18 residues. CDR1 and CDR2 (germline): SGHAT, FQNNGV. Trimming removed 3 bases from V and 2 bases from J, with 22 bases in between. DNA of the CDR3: TGTGCCAGCAGCTTGCGGCCCATGGATACGGAAACGAACTATGGCTACACCTTC. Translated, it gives CASSLRPMDTETNYGYTF. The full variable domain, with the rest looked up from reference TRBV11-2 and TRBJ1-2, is EAGVAQSPRYKIIEKRQSVAFWCNPISGHATLYWYQQILGQGPKLLIQFQNNGVVDDSQLPKDRFSAERLKGVDSTLKIQPAKLEDSAVYLCASSLRPMDTETNYGYTFGSGTRLTVV.

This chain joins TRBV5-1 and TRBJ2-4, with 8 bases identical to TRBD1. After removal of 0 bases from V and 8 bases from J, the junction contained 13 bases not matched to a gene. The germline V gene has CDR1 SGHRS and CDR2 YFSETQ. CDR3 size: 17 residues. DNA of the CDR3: TGCGCCAGCAGCTTGGGAATTACCGGACAGGGTGGAGACATTCAGTACTTC. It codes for CASSLGITGQGGDIQYF.

CDR3 DNA sequence: TGTGCCAGCAGTTCGGCACAGCCTTCTGGAAACACCATATATTTT. It yields the protein CASSSAQPSGNTIYF. This chain joins TRBV28 and TRBJ1-3; D unresolved. V dropped 4 bases and J dropped 1 base, with 11 bases sitting between them. Germline CDR1 reads MDHEN; CDR2 reads SYDVKM. This CDR3 is 15 amino acids long.

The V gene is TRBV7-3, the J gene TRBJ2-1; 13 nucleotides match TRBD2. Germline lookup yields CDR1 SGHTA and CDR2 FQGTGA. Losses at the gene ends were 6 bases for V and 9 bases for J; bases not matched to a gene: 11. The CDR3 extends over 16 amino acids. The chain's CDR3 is CASSLKGLAGEGEQFF. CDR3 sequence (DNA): TGTGCCAGCAGTCTTAAAGGACTAGCGGGAGAGGGTGAGCAGTTCTTC.

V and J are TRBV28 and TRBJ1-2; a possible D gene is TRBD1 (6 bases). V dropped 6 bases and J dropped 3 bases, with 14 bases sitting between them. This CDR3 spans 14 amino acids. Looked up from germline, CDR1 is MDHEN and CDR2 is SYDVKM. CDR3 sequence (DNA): TGTGCCAGCAGCCTCCCGGCAGGGGACTATGGCTACACCTTC. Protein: CASSLPAGDYGYTF.

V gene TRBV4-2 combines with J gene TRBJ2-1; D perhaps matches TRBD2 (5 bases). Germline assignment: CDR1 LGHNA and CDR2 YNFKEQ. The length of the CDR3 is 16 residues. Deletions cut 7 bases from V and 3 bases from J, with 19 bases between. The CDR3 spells CASTHFLAVGYNEQFF. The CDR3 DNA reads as TGTGCCAGCACCCACTTCCTAGCCGTCGGCTACAATGAGCAGTTCTTC.

The CDR3 protein is CASSLGPRRLDEQYF. CDR3 nucleotide sequence: TGTGCCAGCAGCTTAGGACCTAGGAGACTAGACGAGCAGTACTTC. The chain couples TRBV7-2 to TRBJ2-7; D is perhaps TRBD2 (6 bases). With 1 base removed from V and 5 bases from J, the gap between germline ends came to 15 bases. The CDR3 runs to 15 residues. Germline V CDR1 and CDR2: SGHTA, FQGNSA. The variable domain in full, with the rest retrieved from reference TRBV7-2 and TRBJ2-7, is GAGVSQSPSNKVTEKGKDVELRCDPISGHTALYWYRQSLGQGLEFLIYFQGNSAPDKSGLPSDRFSAERTGGSVSTLTIQRTQQEDSAVYLCASSLGPRRLDEQYFGPGTRLTVT.

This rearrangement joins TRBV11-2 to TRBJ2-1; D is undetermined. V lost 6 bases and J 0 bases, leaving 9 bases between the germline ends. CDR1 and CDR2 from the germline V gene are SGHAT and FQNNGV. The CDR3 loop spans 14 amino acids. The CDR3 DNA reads TGTGCCAGCAGGGGCGGTCGCTCCTACAATGAGCAGTTCTTC. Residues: CASRGGRSYNEQFF.

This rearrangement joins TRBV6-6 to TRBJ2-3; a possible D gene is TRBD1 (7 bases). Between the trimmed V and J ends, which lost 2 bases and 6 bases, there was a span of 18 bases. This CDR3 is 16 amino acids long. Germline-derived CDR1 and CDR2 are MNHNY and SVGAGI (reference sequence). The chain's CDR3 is CASSYELEGAGDTQYF. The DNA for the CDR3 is TGTGCCAGCAGTTACGAGTTGGAGGGGGCTGGGGATACGCAGTATTTT.

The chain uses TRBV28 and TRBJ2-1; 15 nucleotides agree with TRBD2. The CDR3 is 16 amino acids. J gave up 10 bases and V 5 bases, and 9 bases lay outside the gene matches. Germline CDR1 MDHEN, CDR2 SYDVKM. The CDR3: CASSPWTSGRAAEQFF. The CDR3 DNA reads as TGTGCCAGCAGTCCATGGACTAGCGGGAGGGCCGCCGAGCAGTTCTTC.

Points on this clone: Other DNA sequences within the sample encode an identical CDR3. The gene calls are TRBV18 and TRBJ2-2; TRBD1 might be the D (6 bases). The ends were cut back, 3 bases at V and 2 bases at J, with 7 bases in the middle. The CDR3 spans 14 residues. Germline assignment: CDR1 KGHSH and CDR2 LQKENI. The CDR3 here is CASSPGTNTGELFF. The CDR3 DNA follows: TGTGCCAGCTCACCCGGGACAAACACCGGGGAGCTGTTTTTT.

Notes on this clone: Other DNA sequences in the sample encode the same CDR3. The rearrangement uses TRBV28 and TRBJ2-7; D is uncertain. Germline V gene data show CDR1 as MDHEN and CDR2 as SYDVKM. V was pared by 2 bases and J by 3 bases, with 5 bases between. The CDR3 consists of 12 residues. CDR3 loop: CASSLPYYEQYF. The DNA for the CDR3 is TGTGCCAGCAGTTTACCCTACTACGAGCAGTACTTC.

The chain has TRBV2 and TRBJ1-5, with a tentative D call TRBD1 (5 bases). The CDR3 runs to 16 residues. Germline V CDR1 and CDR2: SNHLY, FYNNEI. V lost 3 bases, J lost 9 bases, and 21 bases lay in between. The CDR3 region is CASSEVWAERGRPQHF. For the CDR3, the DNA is TGTGCCAGCAGTGAGGTTTGGGCGGAGAGGGGAAGGCCCCAGCATTTT.

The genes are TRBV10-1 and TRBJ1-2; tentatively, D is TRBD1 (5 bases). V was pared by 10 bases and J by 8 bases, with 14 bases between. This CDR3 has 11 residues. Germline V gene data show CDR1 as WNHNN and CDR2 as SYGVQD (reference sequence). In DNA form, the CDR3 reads TGCGCCAACTTCGTGGGGGAAGGCTACACCTTC. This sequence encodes CANFVGEGYTF.